Listed below are T cell receptor beta chains from one sample, sequenced in a study of cytomegalovirus exposure and HLA in healthy donors. The data were produced by immunoSEQ multiplex PCR, yet TCRdb's version contains in-frame clones alone and is incomplete. The profile shows about 90,000 clones, approximately 66% of them singletons. Sample: PBMCs. These receptors all come from a man younger than 40 in good health and CMV-seronegative. Both conserved end residues are part of each CDR3. Fields, in order: V gene, D gene, J gene, clone size, CDR3 DNA, CDR3 protein. A D gene is named only where the DNA matches it firmly. Not all rows give a size; the values are once, few, many and, for expanded clones, a class.

v_gene: TRBV10-3
d_gene: TRBD2
j_gene: TRBJ2-1
abundance: NA
CDR3nt: TGTGCCATCAGGCCGGGACTAGCGTCCAATGAGCAGTTCTTC
CDR3aa: CAIRPGLASNEQFF

v_gene: TRBV5-5
d_gene: TRBD1
j_gene: TRBJ1-5
abundance: NA
CDR3nt: TGTGCCAGCAGCTTGGGGACAGGAAATCAGCCCCAGCATTTT
CDR3aa: CASSLGTGNQPQHF

v_gene: TRBV27
d_gene: NA
j_gene: TRBJ2-2
abundance: NA
CDR3nt: TGTGCCAGCAGTTTATGGGGCCAAATATTCACCGGGGAGCTGTTTTTT
CDR3aa: CASSLWGQIFTGELFF

v_gene: TRBV21-1
d_gene: NA
j_gene: TRBJ1-2
abundance: NA
CDR3nt: TGTGCCAGCAGCAACGACACTTCTAACTATGGCTACACCTTC
CDR3aa: CASSNDTSNYGYTF

v_gene: TRBV18
d_gene: TRBD1
j_gene: TRBJ1-1
abundance: NA
CDR3nt: TGTACCAGCTCACCACGTACAGGGGAAGGTAACACTGAAGCTTTCTTT
CDR3aa: CTSSPRTGEGNTEAFF

v_gene: TRBV7-3
d_gene: TRBD2
j_gene: TRBJ2-1
abundance: few
CDR3nt: TGTGCCAGCAGCTTAGTAGCGGGGTCCTACAATGAGCAGTTCTTC
CDR3aa: CASSLVAGSYNEQFF

v_gene: TRBV7-8
d_gene: TRBD2
j_gene: TRBJ2-3
abundance: NA
CDR3nt: TGTGCCAGCAGCTCGAAAGCACTAGCGGGAACAGTCACAGATACGCAGTATTTT
CDR3aa: CASSSKALAGTVTDTQYF

v_gene: TRBV4-2
d_gene: TRBD2
j_gene: TRBJ2-7
abundance: few
CDR3nt: TGTGCCAGCAGCCAAGATCGGACTAGCGGTTCCTACGAGCAGTACTTC
CDR3aa: CASSQDRTSGSYEQYF

v_gene: TRBV7-2
d_gene: TRBD1
j_gene: TRBJ1-1
abundance: NA
CDR3nt: TGTGCCAGCAGCTCACCCAATGACAGGGTAAATGAAGCTTTCTTT
CDR3aa: CASSSPNDRVNEAFF

v_gene: TRBV7-2
d_gene: TRBD2
j_gene: TRBJ2-1
abundance: NA
CDR3nt: TGTGCCAGCAGCCTCGAGCGGGGATTCCAGTTCTTC
CDR3aa: CASSLERGFQFF

v_gene: TRBV9
d_gene: NA
j_gene: TRBJ1-6
abundance: NA
CDR3nt: TGTGCCAGCAGCGTTGGGGGGTCGCAATATAATTCACCCCTCCACTTT
CDR3aa: CASSVGGSQYNSPLHF

v_gene: TRBV11-2
d_gene: NA
j_gene: TRBJ2-1
abundance: few
CDR3nt: TGTGCCAGCAGCTTAGATCCCCAAGCTAGTGAGCAGTTCTTC
CDR3aa: CASSLDPQASEQFF

v_gene: TRBV19
d_gene: TRBD2
j_gene: TRBJ2-5
abundance: NA
CDR3nt: TGTGCCTCATCGGGTCTAGCGGGGGGGCTGGGGGAGACCCAGTACTTC
CDR3aa: CASSGLAGGLGETQYF

v_gene: TRBV7-3
d_gene: TRBD1
j_gene: TRBJ2-2
abundance: NA
CDR3nt: TGTGCCAGCAGCTTCGACAGGGAGAAGAGCGGGGAGCTGTTTTTT
CDR3aa: CASSFDREKSGELFF

v_gene: TRBV9
d_gene: NA
j_gene: TRBJ1-2
abundance: NA
CDR3nt: TGTGCCAGCAGCGCCACCGGGAACGACTATGGCTACACCTTC
CDR3aa: CASSATGNDYGYTF

v_gene: TRBV5-6
d_gene: TRBD1
j_gene: TRBJ2-3
abundance: NA
CDR3nt: TGTGCCAGCAGCATAGGGACAGGTCCCACAGATACGCAGTATTTT
CDR3aa: CASSIGTGPTDTQYF

v_gene: TRBV18
d_gene: NA
j_gene: TRBJ1-4
abundance: few
CDR3nt: TGTGCCAGCTCACCTTTACAGGGCACAAATGAAAAACTGTTTTTT
CDR3aa: CASSPLQGTNEKLFF

v_gene: TRBV6-5
d_gene: NA
j_gene: TRBJ2-3
abundance: NA
CDR3nt: TGTGCCAGCACTCCTTCCAGGAGCACAGATACGCAGTATTTT
CDR3aa: CASTPSRSTDTQYF

v_gene: TRBV11-2
d_gene: TRBD2
j_gene: TRBJ2-3
abundance: NA
CDR3nt: TGTGCCAGCAGCTCACCCGGTGGACTAGCGGGTCCTATAGATACGCAGTATTTT
CDR3aa: CASSSPGGLAGPIDTQYF

v_gene: TRBV7-9
d_gene: TRBD1
j_gene: TRBJ2-7
abundance: NA
CDR3nt: TGTGCCAGCAGCTTCAGGACAGGGGTAGGCGAGCAGTACTTC
CDR3aa: CASSFRTGVGEQYF

v_gene: TRBV5-4
d_gene: NA
j_gene: TRBJ2-3
abundance: NA
CDR3nt: TGTGCCAGCAGCCCGCTTGCGGTGGGAGGCACAGATACGCAGTATTTT
CDR3aa: CASSPLAVGGTDTQYF

v_gene: TRBV7-8
d_gene: NA
j_gene: TRBJ1-1
abundance: NA
CDR3nt: TGTGCCAGCAGCTTAGGGGGGGACTTCAGTGGAGCTTTCTTT
CDR3aa: CASSLGGDFSGAFF

v_gene: TRBV9
d_gene: TRBD2
j_gene: TRBJ2-7
abundance: NA
CDR3nt: TGTGCCAGCAGCGTAAGCGGGAGGGCCGGTGGTGAACAGTACTTC
CDR3aa: CASSVSGRAGGEQYF

v_gene: TRBV19
d_gene: TRBD1
j_gene: TRBJ1-2
abundance: NA
CDR3nt: TGTGCCAGTAGTTTCCTGGTTCTACAGGGGGCTGAGGGCTACACCTTC
CDR3aa: CASSFLVLQGAEGYTF

v_gene: TRBV9
d_gene: TRBD2
j_gene: TRBJ2-3
abundance: NA
CDR3nt: TGTGCCAGCAGCCCCTCTAGGCGGGAGTGGGGGGACGATACGCAGTATTTT
CDR3aa: CASSPSRREWGDDTQYF

v_gene: TRBV2
d_gene: NA
j_gene: TRBJ2-2
abundance: once
CDR3nt: TGTGCCAGCAGTGAGCAGGGGACCGGGGAGCTGTTTTTT
CDR3aa: CASSEQGTGELFF

v_gene: TRBV5-1
d_gene: TRBD1
j_gene: TRBJ2-7
abundance: NA
CDR3nt: TGCGCCAGCAGCCCCGACGGACAGGGAAGATACTACTACGAGCAGTACTTC
CDR3aa: CASSPDGQGRYYYEQYF

v_gene: TRBV27
d_gene: NA
j_gene: TRBJ2-1
abundance: few
CDR3nt: TGTGCCAGCGGTCGGGACTCCAAGTTCTTC
CDR3aa: CASGRDSKFF

v_gene: TRBV7-8
d_gene: TRBD1
j_gene: TRBJ1-2
abundance: NA
CDR3nt: TGTGCCAGCACCCCATATCAAATCCCGGTGCGACAGGGGGTTGGCTACACCTTC
CDR3aa: CASTPYQIPVRQGVGYTF

v_gene: TRBV6-6
d_gene: TRBD1
j_gene: TRBJ2-7
abundance: NA
CDR3nt: TGTGCCAGCAGTTACCTACAGGGGGCCTACGAGCAGTACTTC
CDR3aa: CASSYLQGAYEQYF

v_gene: TRBV9
d_gene: NA
j_gene: TRBJ2-5
abundance: NA
CDR3nt: TGTGCCAGCAGCGTACAAGGAGGCCAAGAGACCCAGTACTTC
CDR3aa: CASSVQGGQETQYF

v_gene: TRBV18
d_gene: NA
j_gene: TRBJ2-2
abundance: NA
CDR3nt: TGTGCCAGCTCACCTCGGAGGGTGGCCAAGAACACCGGGGAGCTGTTTTTT
CDR3aa: CASSPRRVAKNTGELFF

v_gene: TRBV7-6
d_gene: NA
j_gene: TRBJ2-7
abundance: few
CDR3nt: TGTGCCAGCAGCCCCGGGGGGCCCTCCTACGAGCAGTACTTC
CDR3aa: CASSPGGPSYEQYF

v_gene: TRBV14
d_gene: TRBD1
j_gene: TRBJ2-5
abundance: NA
CDR3nt: TGTGCCAGCAGCCGACTGACAGGGGAAGAGACCCAGTACTTC
CDR3aa: CASSRLTGEETQYF

v_gene: TRBV9
d_gene: NA
j_gene: TRBJ2-1
abundance: NA
CDR3nt: TGTGCCAGCAGCGTAGAACTAGTATCCTACAATGAGCAGTTCTTC
CDR3aa: CASSVELVSYNEQFF

v_gene: TRBV20-1
d_gene: NA
j_gene: TRBJ2-5
abundance: NA
CDR3nt: TGCAGTGCTAGCGGGAGTGAGACCCAGTACTTC
CDR3aa: CSASGSETQYF

v_gene: TRBV7-8
d_gene: NA
j_gene: TRBJ2-1
abundance: NA
CDR3nt: TGTGCCAGCAGCGTCAGGGGTGATGAGCAGTTCTTC
CDR3aa: CASSVRGDEQFF

v_gene: TRBV29-1
d_gene: TRBD2
j_gene: TRBJ2-2
abundance: NA
CDR3nt: TGCAGCGTAAAGGGAGGGAGGGACACCGGGGAGCTGTTTTTT
CDR3aa: CSVKGGRDTGELFF

v_gene: TRBV5-1
d_gene: TRBD1
j_gene: TRBJ1-1
abundance: NA
CDR3nt: TGCGCCAGCAGCTCGACAGGGGGGGACACTGAAGCTTTCTTT
CDR3aa: CASSSTGGDTEAFF

v_gene: TRBV28
d_gene: NA
j_gene: TRBJ1-1
abundance: NA
CDR3nt: TGTGCCAGCAGTTTGCTCCTGGGGGGGAGGACTGAAGCTTTCTTT
CDR3aa: CASSLLLGGRTEAFF

v_gene: TRBV7-9
d_gene: TRBD1
j_gene: TRBJ1-1
abundance: few
CDR3nt: TGTGCCAGCAGCCTGACAGGGGACACTGAAGCTTTCTTT
CDR3aa: CASSLTGDTEAFF

v_gene: TRBV6-5
d_gene: NA
j_gene: TRBJ2-1
abundance: NA
CDR3nt: TGTGCCAGCAGGGGGGGTGGGAGTGGATTCAATGAGCAGTTCTTC
CDR3aa: CASRGGGSGFNEQFF

v_gene: TRBV27
d_gene: NA
j_gene: TRBJ2-7
abundance: NA
CDR3nt: TGTGCCAGCAGCCCGACAGTCTCCTACGAGCAGTACTTC
CDR3aa: CASSPTVSYEQYF

v_gene: TRBV7-2
d_gene: TRBD1
j_gene: TRBJ1-1
abundance: NA
CDR3nt: TGTGCCAGCAGCTTACAGGGGGTCGGCACTGAAGCTTTCTTT
CDR3aa: CASSLQGVGTEAFF

v_gene: TRBV11-2
d_gene: NA
j_gene: TRBJ2-2
abundance: NA
CDR3nt: TGTGCCAGCAGCCCAGGCAGTCCCCACCGGGGAGCTGTTTTT
CDR3aa: CASSPGSPHRGAVF

v_gene: TRBV27
d_gene: TRBD2
j_gene: TRBJ2-1
abundance: NA
CDR3nt: TGTGCCAGCAGTTGGACTAGCGGGTACAATGAGCAGTTCTTC
CDR3aa: CASSWTSGYNEQFF